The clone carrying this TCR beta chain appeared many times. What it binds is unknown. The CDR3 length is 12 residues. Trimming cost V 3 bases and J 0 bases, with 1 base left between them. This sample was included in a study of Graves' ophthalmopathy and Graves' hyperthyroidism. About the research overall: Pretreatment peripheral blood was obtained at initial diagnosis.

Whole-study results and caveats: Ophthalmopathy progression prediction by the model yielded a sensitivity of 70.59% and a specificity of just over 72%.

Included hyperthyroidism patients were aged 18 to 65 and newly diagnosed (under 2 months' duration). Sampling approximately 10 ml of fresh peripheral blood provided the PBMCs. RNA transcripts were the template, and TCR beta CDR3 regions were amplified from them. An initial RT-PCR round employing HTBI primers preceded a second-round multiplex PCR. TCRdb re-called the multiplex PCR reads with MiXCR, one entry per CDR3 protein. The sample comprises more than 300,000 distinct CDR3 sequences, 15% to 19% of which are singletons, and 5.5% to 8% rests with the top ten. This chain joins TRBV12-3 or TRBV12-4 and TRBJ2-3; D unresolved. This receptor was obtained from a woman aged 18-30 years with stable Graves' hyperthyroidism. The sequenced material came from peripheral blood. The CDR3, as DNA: TGTGCCAGCAGTTTGAGCACAGATACGCAGTATTTT. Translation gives CASSLSTDTQYF.